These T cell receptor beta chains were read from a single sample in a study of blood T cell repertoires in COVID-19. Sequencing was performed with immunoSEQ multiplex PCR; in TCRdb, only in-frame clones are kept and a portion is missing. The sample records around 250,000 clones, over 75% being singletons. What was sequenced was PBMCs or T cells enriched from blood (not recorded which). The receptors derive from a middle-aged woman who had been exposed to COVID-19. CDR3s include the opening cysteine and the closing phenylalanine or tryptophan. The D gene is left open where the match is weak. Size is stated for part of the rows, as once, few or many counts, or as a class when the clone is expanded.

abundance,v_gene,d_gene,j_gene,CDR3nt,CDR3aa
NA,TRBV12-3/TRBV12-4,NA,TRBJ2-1,TGTGCCAGCAGCAGCGACTGGAATGAGCAGTTCTTC,CASSSDWNEQFF
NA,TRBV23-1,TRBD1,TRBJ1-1,TGCGCCATCGACACCGGGACAGGGGAGTGGGAAGCTTTCTTT,CAIDTGTGEWEAFF
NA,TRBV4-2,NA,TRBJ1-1,TGTGCCAGCAGCCAAGAGCAGGGAATCCACACTGAAGCTTTCTTT,CASSQEQGIHTEAFF
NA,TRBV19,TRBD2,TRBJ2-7,TGTGCCAGTAGTATTATTAGCGGGGACGAGCAGTACTTC,CASSIISGDEQYF
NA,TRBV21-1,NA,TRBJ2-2,TGTGCCAGCAGAAAACGGGGACACAACACCGGGGAGCTGTTTTTT,CASRKRGHNTGELFF
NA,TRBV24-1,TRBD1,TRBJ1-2,TGTGCCACCAGTGATTCCTGGACAGGGGATGGCTACACCTTC,CATSDSWTGDGYTF
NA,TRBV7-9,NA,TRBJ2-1,TGTGCCAGCAGCTTAGCAGGAGTACATGAGCAGTTCTTC,CASSLAGVHEQFF
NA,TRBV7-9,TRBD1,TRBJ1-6,TGTGCCAGCAGCGTAGCTACAGGGGGCGAAAATTCACCCCTCCACTTT,CASSVATGGENSPLHF
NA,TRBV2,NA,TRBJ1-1,TGTGCCAGCATGCAGGGCCCGAACACTGAAGCTTTCTTT,CASMQGPNTEAFF
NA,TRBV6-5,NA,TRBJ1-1,TGTGCCAGCACAACAGGGAACACTGAAGCTTTCTTT,CASTTGNTEAFF
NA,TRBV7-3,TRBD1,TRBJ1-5,TGTGCCAGCAGCCCAGCCCCAGGGGGCGCGACCAATTATAGCAATCAGCCCCAGCATTTT,CASSPAPGGATNYSNQPQHF
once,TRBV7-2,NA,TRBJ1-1,TGTGCCAGCAGCAAACAGCCAGCTGGCACTGAAGCTTTCTTT,CASSKQPAGTEAFF
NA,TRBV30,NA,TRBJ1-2,TGTGCCTGGAGGCTGGCACAGCTCTATGGCTACACCTTC,CAWRLAQLYGYTF
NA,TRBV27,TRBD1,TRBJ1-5,TGTGCCAGCAGCCCGGACAGGGGCGGCGGTCAGCCCCAGCATTTT,CASSPDRGGGQPQHF
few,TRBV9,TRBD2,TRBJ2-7,TGTGCCAGCAGCGTAGCCCCCTCGGGGGGAATAGGACTGGCCTACGAGCAGTACTTC,CASSVAPSGGIGLAYEQYF
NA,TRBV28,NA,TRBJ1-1,TGTGCCGCCACTCCCCTCGGGGGGCGGTTAAGTGGAGACACTGAAGCTTTCTTT,CAATPLGGRLSGDTEAFF
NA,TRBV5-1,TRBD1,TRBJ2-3,TGCGCCAGCACCTTAAGACAGGGGTCAGATACGCAGTATTTT,CASTLRQGSDTQYF
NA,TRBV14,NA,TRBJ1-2,TGTGCCAGCAGACAAGCTAACAACTATGGCTACACCTTC,CASRQANNYGYTF
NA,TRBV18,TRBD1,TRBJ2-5,TGTGCCAGCTCACCCTCGGGACAGCAAGAGACCCAGTACTTC,CASSPSGQQETQYF
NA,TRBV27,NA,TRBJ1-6,TGTGCCAGCCACCTCAGCGGGACGTTTAATTCACCCCTCCACTTT,CASHLSGTFNSPLHF
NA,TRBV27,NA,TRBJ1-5,TGTGCCAGCGGGTGGCGGAAGGGGAATCAGCCCCAGCATTTT,CASGWRKGNQPQHF
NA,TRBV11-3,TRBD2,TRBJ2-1,TGTGCCAGCAGCTTCGGCGGGGGGATCAATGAGCAGTTCTTC,CASSFGGGINEQFF
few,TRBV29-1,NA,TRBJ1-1,TGCAGCGTTGCACAACGGGAGGGTGGTGAAGCTTTCTTT,CSVAQREGGEAFF
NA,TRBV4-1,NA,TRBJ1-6,TGCGCCAGCAGCCAAGTAAGGGAGATGAATAATTCACCCCTCCACTTT,CASSQVREMNNSPLHF
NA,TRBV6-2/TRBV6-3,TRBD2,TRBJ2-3,TGTGCCAGCAGTTACTCCGGACTAGCGGGGGGGCCGGGCACAGATACGCAGTATTTT,CASSYSGLAGGPGTDTQYF
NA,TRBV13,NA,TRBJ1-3,TGTGCCAGCAGACAAGCTCAGGGATCTGGAAACACCATATATTTT,CASRQAQGSGNTIYF
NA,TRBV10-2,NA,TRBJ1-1,TGCGCCAGCAGTGAGTCCGGGGTAGGGAACACTGAAGCTTTCTTT,CASSESGVGNTEAFF
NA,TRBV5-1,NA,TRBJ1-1,TGTGCCAGCAGTCCCGCGACAGGACTGAACACTGAAGCTTTCTTT,CASSPATGLNTEAFF
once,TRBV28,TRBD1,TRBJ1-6,TGTGCCAGCAGTACAACAGGGGGACCTTTAACCCTCCACTTT,CASSTTGGPLTLHF
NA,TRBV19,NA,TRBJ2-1,TGTGCCAGTACTGATACGGGACAAAACGGCGATGAGCAGTTCTTC,CASTDTGQNGDEQFF